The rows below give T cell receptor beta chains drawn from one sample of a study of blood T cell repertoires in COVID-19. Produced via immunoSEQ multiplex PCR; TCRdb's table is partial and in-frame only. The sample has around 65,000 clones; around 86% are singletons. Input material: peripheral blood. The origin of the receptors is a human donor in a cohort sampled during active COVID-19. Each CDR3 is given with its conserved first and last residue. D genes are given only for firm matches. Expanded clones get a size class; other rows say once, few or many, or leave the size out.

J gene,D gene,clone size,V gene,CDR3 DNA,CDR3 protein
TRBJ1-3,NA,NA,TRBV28,TGTGCCAGCAGTTTACTCGGAAACACCATATATTTT,CASSLLGNTIYF
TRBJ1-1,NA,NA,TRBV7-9,TGTGCCAGCAATGGCGGAAACACTGAAGCTTTCTTT,CASNGGNTEAFF
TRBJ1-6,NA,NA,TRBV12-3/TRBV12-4,TGTGCCAGCAAAAGGGGTAGGAATTCACCCCTCCACTTT,CASKRGRNSPLHF
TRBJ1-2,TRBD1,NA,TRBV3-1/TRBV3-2,TGTGCCAGCAGCCCGGATGGACAGGGGGGTGGCTACACCTTC,CASSPDGQGGGYTF
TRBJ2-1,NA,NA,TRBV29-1,TGCAGCGTTAAGTCAATCGGACAACCCTACAATGAGCAGTTCTTC,CSVKSIGQPYNEQFF
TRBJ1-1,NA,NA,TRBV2,TGTGCCAGCAGTGAAGGGCAGGGATTAAACACTGAAGCTTTCTTT,CASSEGQGLNTEAFF
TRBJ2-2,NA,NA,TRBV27,TGTGCCAGCAGCCGCTTTGGGAGGGGGGACACCGGGGAGCTGTTTTTT,CASSRFGRGDTGELFF
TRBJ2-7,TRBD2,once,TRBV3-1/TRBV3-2,TGTGCCAGCAGCCCGGGGGCCGGGACTAGCGGGCGCGGGCAGTACTTC,CASSPGAGTSGRGQYF
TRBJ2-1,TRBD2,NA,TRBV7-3,TGTGCCAGCAGCCAAGGCCGGACTAGCGGCCGAGGAGAGCAGTTCTTC,CASSQGRTSGRGEQFF
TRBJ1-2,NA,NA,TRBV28,TGTGCCAGCCACCCAACCGACCCTCGAGGATATGGCTACACCTTC,CASHPTDPRGYGYTF